What follows are 11 T cell receptor beta chains derived from one specimen sequenced in a study of spatial heterogeneity in lung cancer. Time point specified: sample taken at primary tumor resection. Without sorting, whole RNA was sequenced from tumor, nontumor lung or frozen PBMC. Each CDR3 protein is one row after TCRdb ran MiXCR on the 5' RACE reads. The sample contains 2,600 or so distinct CDR3 sequences, about 13% of which appear only once. The sequencing here drew on PBMCs, taken at surgery. These TCRs come from a male donor with early-stage non-small cell lung cancer.

This clonotype came up a few times. The chain carries TRBV6-2 or TRBV6-3 and TRBJ2-7; D ambiguous. Germline values: CDR1 MNHEY, CDR2 SVGEGT. V was trimmed by 6 bases and J by 0 bases, leaving 6 bases between them. The CDR3 covers 12 residues. This CDR3 is CASSSNSYEQYF. As DNA, the CDR3 is TGTGCCAGCAGCTCAAACTCCTACGAGCAGTACTTC.

This clonotype was seen many times. The rearrangement uses TRBV7-9 and TRBJ2-1; tentatively, D is TRBD2 (5 bases). The CDR3 extends over 13 amino acids. Between the trimmed V and J ends, which lost 3 bases and 6 bases, there was a span of 9 bases. Per germline, CDR1 SEHNR and CDR2 FQNEAQ (reference sequence). CDR3 sequence (DNA): TGTGCCAGCAGCTTTGGCGGGCCCAATGAGCAGTTCTTC. It translates to CASSFGGPNEQFF. The full variable domain, rest sourced from reference TRBV7-9 and TRBJ2-1, is DTGVSQNPRHKITKRGQNVTFRCDPISEHNRLYWYRQTLGQGPEFLTYFQNEAQLEKSRLLSDRFSAERPKGSFSTLEIQRTEQGDSAMYLCASSFGGPNEQFFGPGTRLTVL.

In its sample, this clonotype was seen many times. The chain has TRBV5-1 and TRBJ1-2; weak D call: TRBD1 (5 bases). Germline CDR1 SGHRS, CDR2 YFSETQ. There are 14 residues in the CDR3. V was clipped by 4 bases and J by 4 bases, with 14 bases between them. CDR3 in DNA: TGCGCCAGCAGCCTGACTCGGGACGGCTATGGCTACACCTTC. It is translated as CASSLTRDGYGYTF. The whole variable domain, remainder taken from reference TRBV5-1 and TRBJ1-2, is KAGVTQTPRYLIKTRGQQVTLSCSPISGHRSVSWYQQTPGQGLQFLFEYFSETQRNKGNFPGRFSGRQFSNSRSEMNVSTLELGDSALYLCASSLTRDGYGYTFGSGTRLTVV.

This chain connects TRBV30 to TRBJ2-6; the D is unclear. CDR1 is GTSNPN and CDR2 is SVGIG in the germline V gene (reference sequence). With 4 bases removed from V and 4 bases from J, the gap between germline ends came to 11 bases. CDR3 length: 14 amino acids. The CDR3 nucleotides are TGTGCCTGGATGAACGCTGGAGGGGCCAACGTCCTGACTTTC. This sequence encodes CAWMNAGGANVLTF.

This clonotype ranks as large. The chain is built from TRBV7-2 and TRBJ2-2; D unresolved. From germline, CDR1 is SGHTA and CDR2 FQGNSA. The CDR3 has 15 residues. The V gene lost 5 bases and the J gene lost 1 base, with 11 bases spanning the gap. The CDR3 reads CASSLVAQNTGELFF. CDR3 in DNA: TGTGCCAGCAGCCTAGTGGCACAGAACACCGGGGAGCTGTTTTTT.

This clonotype was found a few times. The chain combines TRBV11-2 with TRBJ2-4; D call uncertain. The germline CDR1 and CDR2 sequences are SGHAT and FQNNGV. This CDR3 spans 12 amino acids. V was trimmed by 5 bases and J by 3 bases, leaving 5 bases between them. The CDR3 loop reads CASSVGKNIQYF. The CDR3 DNA reads as TGTGCCAGCAGCGTTGGCAAAAACATTCAGTACTTC.

In its sample, this clonotype is large. The CDR3 DNA sequence: TGTGCCAGCAGTTCGGGCGGAGATACGCAGTATTTT. Amino acid sequence: CASSSGGDTQYF. The chain has TRBV7-2 and TRBJ2-3; unclear D gene. This CDR3 has 12 amino acids. Germline V gene data show CDR1 as SGHTA and CDR2 as FQGNSA. V lost 6 bases and J 5 bases, leaving 9 bases between the germline ends.

V usage is TRBV4-3 and J usage is TRBJ1-4, with 7 bases aligning to TRBD1. This CDR3 has 14 residues. The trim removed 0 bases at V and 11 bases at J, leaving 6 bases unmatched. Germline CDR1 LGHNA, CDR2 YSLEER. The DNA of the CDR3 is TGCGCCAGCAGCCAAGAACAGGGGTCTCGCAAACTGTTTTTT. Translation gives CASSQEQGSRKLFF.

This chain connects TRBV5-4 to TRBJ2-1; 9 bases align to TRBD2. The CDR3 contains 17 residues. Germline V CDR1 and CDR2: SGHNT, YYREEE (reference sequence). The J segment lost 1 base and the V segment lost 2 bases, leaving 7 bases of the junction unmatched. The CDR3 loop reads CASSFDEAGGSYNEQFF. The CDR3, as DNA: TGTGCCAGCAGCTTCGACGAGGCGGGAGGGTCCTACAATGAGCAGTTCTTC.

By sample fraction, this clonotype is medium-sized. The chain is built from TRBV9 and TRBJ2-3; 7 bases are shared with TRBD2. The CDR3 is 16 amino acids. The trim removed 0 bases at V and 2 bases at J, leaving 6 bases unmatched. Germline assignment: CDR1 SGDLS and CDR2 YYNGEE. CDR3 DNA: TGTGCCAGCAGCGTAGTCTGGGAGGGATCCACAGATACGCAGTATTTT. Encoded protein: CASSVVWEGSTDTQYF.

This clonotype has ten or more counts. The chain has TRBV19 and TRBJ2-6; D possibly corresponds to TRBD2 (5 bases). This CDR3 has 16 amino acids. The V and J ends lost 3 bases and 0 bases respectively, with 9 bases between them. Germline CDR1 reads LNHDA; CDR2 reads SQIVND (reference sequence). CDR3: CASSMGRSSGANVLTF. The CDR3, as DNA: TGTGCCAGTAGTATGGGGAGATCCTCTGGGGCCAACGTCCTGACTTTC.